This record covers a single TCR beta chain. Its antigen is as yet unknown. The data were taken from a study of a mutant IDH1 vaccine in newly diagnosed glioma. Overall study: Patients under treatment included approximately 62% males and 37.5% females and had a mean age of approximately 40 years. Most had both radiotherapy and temozolomide beforehand; others had only one. Notes on the study in general: Any relationship between pseudoprogression and changes in top peripheral T cell clonotypes seemed absent.

Indicated time point: week 5, during vaccination. Each dose of the vaccine consisted of 300 ug of mutant IDH1 20-mer peptide, with topical imiquimod. This CDR3 is built from 16 residues. Germline loops: CDR1 MDHEN, CDR2 SYDVKM. The V end lost 10 bases, the J end lost 0 bases, and 21 bases lay between the germline ends. This table comes from immunoSEQ multiplex PCR, and its TCRdb copy is limited to in-frame clones, with some not included. The repertoire holds around 58,000 clones, with 70% to 90% as singletons. The sequence came from a young man with glioma. The starting material was PBMCs, obtained from a glioma patient whose treatment included an IDH1 peptide vaccine. The chain recombines TRBV28 with TRBJ1-2, with D tentatively TRBD1 (6 bases). The CDR3 region is CATRSTGISTNYGYTF. The CDR3 DNA follows: TGTGCCACCAGGAGTACAGGGATCTCTACTAACTATGGCTACACCTTC.